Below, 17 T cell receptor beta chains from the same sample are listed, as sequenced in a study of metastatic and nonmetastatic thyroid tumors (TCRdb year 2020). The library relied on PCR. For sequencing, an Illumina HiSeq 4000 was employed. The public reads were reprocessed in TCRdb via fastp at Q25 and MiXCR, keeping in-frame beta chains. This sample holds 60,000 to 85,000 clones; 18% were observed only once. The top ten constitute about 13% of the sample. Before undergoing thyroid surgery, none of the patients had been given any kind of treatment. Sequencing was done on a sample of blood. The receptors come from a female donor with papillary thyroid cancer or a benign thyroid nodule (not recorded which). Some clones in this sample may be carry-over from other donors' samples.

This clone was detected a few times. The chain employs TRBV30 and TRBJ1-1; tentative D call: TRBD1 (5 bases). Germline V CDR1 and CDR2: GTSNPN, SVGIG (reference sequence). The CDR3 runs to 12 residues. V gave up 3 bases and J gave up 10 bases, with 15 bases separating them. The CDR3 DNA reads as TGTGCCTGGAGAAGGGACTTGGGCGTAGCTTTCTTT. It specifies CAWRRDLGVAFF.

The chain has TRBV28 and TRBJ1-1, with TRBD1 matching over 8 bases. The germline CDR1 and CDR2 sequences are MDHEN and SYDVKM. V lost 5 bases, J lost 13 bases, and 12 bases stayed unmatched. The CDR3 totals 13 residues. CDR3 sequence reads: CASSTYRGEGGFF. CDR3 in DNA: TGTGCCAGCAGTACGTACAGGGGGGAAGGTGGTTTCTTT.

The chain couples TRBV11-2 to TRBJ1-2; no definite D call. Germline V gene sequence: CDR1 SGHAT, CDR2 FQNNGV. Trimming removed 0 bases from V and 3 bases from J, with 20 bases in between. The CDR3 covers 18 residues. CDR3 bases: TGTGCCAGCAGCTTAGAAACCCTAGTCGGGGAATGGGACTATGGCTACACCTTC. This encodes CASSLETLVGEWDYGYTF.

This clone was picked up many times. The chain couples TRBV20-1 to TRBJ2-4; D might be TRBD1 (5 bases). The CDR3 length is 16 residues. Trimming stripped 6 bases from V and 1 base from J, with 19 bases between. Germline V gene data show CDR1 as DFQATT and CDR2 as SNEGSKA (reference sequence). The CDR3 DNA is TGCAGTGCGATCACCGCAGGGTCGTCTGCCAAAAACATTCAGTACTTC. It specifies CSAITAGSSAKNIQYF.

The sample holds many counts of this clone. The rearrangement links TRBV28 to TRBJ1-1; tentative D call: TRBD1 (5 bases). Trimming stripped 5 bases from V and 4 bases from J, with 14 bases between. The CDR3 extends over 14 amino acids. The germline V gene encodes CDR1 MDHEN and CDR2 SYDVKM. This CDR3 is CASSPRVYGTEAFF. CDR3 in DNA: TGTGCCAGCAGTCCCAGGGTGTACGGCACTGAAGCTTTCTTT.

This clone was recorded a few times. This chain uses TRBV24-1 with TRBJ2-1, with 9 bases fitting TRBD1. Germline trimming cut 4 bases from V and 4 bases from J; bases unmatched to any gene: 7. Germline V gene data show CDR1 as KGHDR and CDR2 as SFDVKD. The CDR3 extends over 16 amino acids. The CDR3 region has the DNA TGTGCCACCAGTGAGATCGGGACAGGGATTTACAATGAGCAGTTCTTC. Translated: CATSEIGTGIYNEQFF.

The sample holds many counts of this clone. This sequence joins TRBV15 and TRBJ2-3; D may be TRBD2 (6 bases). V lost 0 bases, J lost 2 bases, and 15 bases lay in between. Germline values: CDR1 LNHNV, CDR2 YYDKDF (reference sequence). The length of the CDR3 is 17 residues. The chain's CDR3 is CATSRDTEGTYTDTQYF. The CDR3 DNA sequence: TGTGCCACCAGCAGAGATACGGAGGGAACCTACACAGATACGCAGTATTTT.

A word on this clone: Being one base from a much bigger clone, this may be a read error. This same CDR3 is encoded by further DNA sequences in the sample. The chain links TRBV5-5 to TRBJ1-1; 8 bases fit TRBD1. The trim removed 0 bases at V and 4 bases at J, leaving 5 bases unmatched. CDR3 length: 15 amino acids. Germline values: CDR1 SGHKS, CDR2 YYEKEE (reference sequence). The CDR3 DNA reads TGTGCCAGCAGCTTGGAAGGGACAGGTGGCACTGAAGCTTTCTTT. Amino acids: CASSLEGTGGTEAFF. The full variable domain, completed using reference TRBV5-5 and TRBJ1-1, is DAGVTQSPTHLIKTRGQQVTLRCSPISGHKSVSWYQQVLGQGPQFIFQYYEKEERGRGNFPDRFSARQFPNYSSELNVNALLLGDSALYLCASSLEGTGGTEAFFGQGTRLTVV.

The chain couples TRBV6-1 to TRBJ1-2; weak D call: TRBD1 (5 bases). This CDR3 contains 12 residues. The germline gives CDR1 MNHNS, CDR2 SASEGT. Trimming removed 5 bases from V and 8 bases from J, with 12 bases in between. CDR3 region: CASSPTGRGYTF. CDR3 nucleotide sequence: TGTGCCAGCAGTCCAACGGGGCGGGGCTACACCTTC.

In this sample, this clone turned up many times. CDR3 residues: CASSRTGVTEAFF. CDR3 coding DNA: TGTGCCAGTAGTCGGACAGGGGTCACTGAAGCTTTCTTT. The gene calls are TRBV19 and TRBJ1-1; 9 bases are shared with TRBD1. Germline lookup yields CDR1 LNHDA and CDR2 SQIVND (reference sequence). The CDR3 is made up of 13 amino acids. V was clipped by 5 bases and J by 4 bases; unmatched bases: 2.

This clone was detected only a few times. The CDR3 coding sequence is TGCGCCAGCAGTGAGCCGAAATTGGCAAACAGTGGAGCTTTCTTT. Residues: CASSEPKLANSGAFF. The rearrangement links TRBV10-2 to TRBJ1-1; D call uncertain. Trimming removed 2 bases from V and 10 bases from J, with 20 bases in between. The CDR3 contains 15 residues. The germline CDR1 and CDR2 sequences are WSHSY and SAAADI.

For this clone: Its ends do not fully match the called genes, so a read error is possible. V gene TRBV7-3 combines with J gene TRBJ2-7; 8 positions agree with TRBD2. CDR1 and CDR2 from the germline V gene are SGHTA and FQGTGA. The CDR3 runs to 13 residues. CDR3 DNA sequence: TGTGCCATCAGCCCGACTAGCGTCCACGAGCAGTACTTC. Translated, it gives CAISPTSVHEQYF. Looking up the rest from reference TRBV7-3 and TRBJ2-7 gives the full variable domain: GAGVSQTPSNKVTEKGKYVELRCDPISGHTALYWYRQSLGQGPEFLIYFQGTGAADDSGLPNDRFFAVRPEGSVSTLKIQRTERGDSAVYLCAISPTSVHEQYFGPGTRLTVT.

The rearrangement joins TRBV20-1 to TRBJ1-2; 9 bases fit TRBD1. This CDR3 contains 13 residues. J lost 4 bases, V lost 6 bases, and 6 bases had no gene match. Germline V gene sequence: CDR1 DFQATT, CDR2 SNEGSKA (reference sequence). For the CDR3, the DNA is TGCAGTGCCTACACGGGACAGGGCTATGGCTACACCTTC. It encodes CSAYTGQGYGYTF.

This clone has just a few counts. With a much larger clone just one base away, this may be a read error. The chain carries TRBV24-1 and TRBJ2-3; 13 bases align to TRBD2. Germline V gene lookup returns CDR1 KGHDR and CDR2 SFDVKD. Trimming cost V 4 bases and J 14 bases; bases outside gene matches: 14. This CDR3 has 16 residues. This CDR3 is CATSERLAGGADMRYF. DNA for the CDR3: TGTGCCACCAGTGAGCGACTAGCGGGAGGTGCAGATATGCGGTATTTT.

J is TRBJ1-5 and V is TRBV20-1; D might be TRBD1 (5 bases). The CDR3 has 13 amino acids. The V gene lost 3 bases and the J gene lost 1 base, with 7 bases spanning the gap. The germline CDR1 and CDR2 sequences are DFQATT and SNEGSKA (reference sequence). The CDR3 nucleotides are TGCAGTGCTAGCGGACAAAGCAATCAGCCCCAGCATTTT. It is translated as CSASGQSNQPQHF.

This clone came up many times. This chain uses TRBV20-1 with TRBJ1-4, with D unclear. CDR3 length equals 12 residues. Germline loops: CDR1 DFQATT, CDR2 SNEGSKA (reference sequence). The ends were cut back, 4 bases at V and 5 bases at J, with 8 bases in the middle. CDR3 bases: TGCAGTGCTAACGTGCGGAATGAAAAACTGTTTTTT. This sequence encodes CSANVRNEKLFF.

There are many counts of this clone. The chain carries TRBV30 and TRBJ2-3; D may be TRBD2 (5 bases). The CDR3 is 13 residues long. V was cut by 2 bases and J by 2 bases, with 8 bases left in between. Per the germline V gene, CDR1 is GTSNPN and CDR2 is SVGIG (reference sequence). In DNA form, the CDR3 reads TGTGCCTGGAGTCCGGGGTCCACAGATACGCAGTATTTT. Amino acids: CAWSPGSTDTQYF.